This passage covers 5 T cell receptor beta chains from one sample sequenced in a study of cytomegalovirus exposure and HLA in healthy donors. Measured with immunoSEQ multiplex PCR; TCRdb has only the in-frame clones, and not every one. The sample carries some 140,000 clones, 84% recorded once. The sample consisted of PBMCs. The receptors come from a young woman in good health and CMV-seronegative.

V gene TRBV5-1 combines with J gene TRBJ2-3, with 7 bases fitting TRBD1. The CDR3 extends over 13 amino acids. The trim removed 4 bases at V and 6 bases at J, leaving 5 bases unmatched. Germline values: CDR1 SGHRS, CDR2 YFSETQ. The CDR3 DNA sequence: TGCGCCAGCAGCATGCCGGGACAGGATACGCAGTATTTT. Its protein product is CASSMPGQDTQYF.

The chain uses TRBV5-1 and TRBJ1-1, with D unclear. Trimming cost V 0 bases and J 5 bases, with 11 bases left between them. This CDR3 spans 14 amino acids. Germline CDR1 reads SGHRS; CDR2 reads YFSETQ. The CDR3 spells CASSLAGDSTEAFF. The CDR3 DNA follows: TGCGCCAGCAGCTTGGCGGGAGATTCTACTGAAGCTTTCTTT.

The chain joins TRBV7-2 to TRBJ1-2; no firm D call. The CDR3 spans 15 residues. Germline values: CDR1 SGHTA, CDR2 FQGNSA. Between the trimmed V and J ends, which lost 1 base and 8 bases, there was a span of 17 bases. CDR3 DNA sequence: TGTGCCAGCAGCTTAGAGGGAGACCGCGTGTGGGGCTACACCTTC. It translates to CASSLEGDRVWGYTF.

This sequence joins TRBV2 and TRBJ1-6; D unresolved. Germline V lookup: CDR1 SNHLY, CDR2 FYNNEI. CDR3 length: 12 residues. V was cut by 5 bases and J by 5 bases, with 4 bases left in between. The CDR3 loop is CASSLDNSPLHF. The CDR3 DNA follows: TGTGCCAGCAGTTTAGATAATTCACCCCTCCACTTT. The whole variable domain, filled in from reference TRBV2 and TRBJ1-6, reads EPEVTQTPSHQVTQMGQEVILRCVPISNHLYFYWYRQILGQKVEFLVSFYNNEISEKSEIFDDQFSVERPDGSNFTLKIRSTKLEDSAMYFCASSLDNSPLHFGNGTRLTVT.

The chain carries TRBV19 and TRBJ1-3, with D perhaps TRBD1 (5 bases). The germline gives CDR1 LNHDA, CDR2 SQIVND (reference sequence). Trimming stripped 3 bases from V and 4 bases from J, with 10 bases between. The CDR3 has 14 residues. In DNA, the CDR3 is TGTGCCAGTAGTATCCAGGGTCTCGGAAACACCATATATTTT. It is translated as CASSIQGLGNTIYF.